This T cell receptor beta chain is from a study of T cells in tumors after PD-1 blockade (dated by TCRdb to about 2019). In terms of the full investigation: Prior checkpoint blockade, systemic immunosuppressant use, and recent radiotherapy or other anti-cancer therapy within 4 weeks were grounds for patient exclusion. Patients were treated with either pembrolizumab 200 mg every 3 weeks or cemiplimab 350 mg every 2 weeks. Ongoing daily vismodegib 150 mg was also given to a subset of patients during anti-PD-1 treatment. On average, peripheral blood samples yielded roughly 39,000 unique clonotypes and about 110,000 TCR templates (range about 23,000-270,000). Using site-matched tumors from BCC or SCC patients sampled before and after anti-PD-1 therapy, the study carried out paired single-cell RNA and TCR sequencing. To compare clonotypes in blood and tumor, bulk TCR sequencing was done on 9 to 10 peripheral blood samples taken from roughly 5 patients. RECIST version 1.1 was used to evaluate clinical response. The study at large found these results: Around 39% of TCR clonotypes from the tumor were detected in blood, and certain novel exhausted tumor clones were present in blood collected before treatment, which suggests recruitment from the periphery. The source of novel T cell clones was not identified, and lymphoid organs or rare unexpanded clones within the tumor or the tumor periphery could be included among the possible sources.

Comments on this clone: Its specific antigen is unknown. Within one base of it there is no much larger clone, and no base qualities were kept.

Deep TCRbeta sequencing was performed with the immunoSEQ platform. Under the source paper's analysis protocol: For further analysis, only productive rearrangements were exported from the immunoSEQ Analyzer. Bulk TCRbeta clonotypes were assigned T cell phenotypes by matching to single-cell RNA+TCR-seq clones sharing the same TCRbeta sequence. Clone enrichment in tumor was computed as tumor frequency divided by PBMC frequency from bulk TCR sequencing. TCRs were sorted with GLIPH into specificity groups, meaning clusters of distinct TCRs that share CDR3 motifs and likely recognize common antigens. This immuneACCESS table, as held by TCRdb, lists in-frame sequences with V and J called but not all clones. Of the missing ones, under half trace to an unresolved V gene in checked studies; the others have no known cause. V, J and clone size are those of that table, while D and trimming were read from the DNA. For this sample there are fewer than 50,000 clones; over 70% appear just once. Together, the top ten hold just over 4% of the sample.

Including the terminal cysteine and phenylalanine, the CDR3 comprises 16 residues. Only CDR3 DNA remains: 48 bases, in frame from the first base. The V and J ends are trimmed by 0 bases and 4 bases, leaving 15 bases between them. CDR1 and CDR2 (LGHDT, YNNKEL) derive from the germline V gene (reference sequence). Sample time point, as interpreted from the label and publication: before anti-PD-1 therapy. For bulk TCRbeta sequencing, genomic DNA was extracted from tumor biopsies or peripheral blood, and input amounts ranged from roughly 550 ng to 6,500 ng. Every patient had histologically proven advanced or metastatic basal or squamous cell carcinoma and was a poor candidate for surgical resection. Of the approximately twelve patients making up the basal cell carcinoma cohort, roughly eight underwent bulk tumor TCR sequencing.

This chain joins TRBV3-1 (or the pseudogene TRBV3-2) to TRBJ1-2, and the D gene may be TRBD1, 6 bases matching. The sample was PBMCs, taken before anti-PD-1 treatment. This clonotype was obtained from a human donor with basal cell carcinoma. The CDR3 protein is CASSQEDRDISYGYTF. The bases are TGTGCCAGCAGCCAAGAGGATAGGGACATCAGCTATGGCTACACCTTC.